One and the same sample provided the 27 T cell receptor beta chains below, sequenced in a study of blood T cell repertoires in COVID-19. Clones were read by immunoSEQ multiplex PCR, and TCRdb kept only the in-frame ones, dropping some. In the table there are 230,000 or so clones, roughly 76% of which are singletons. Sequencing was carried out using peripheral blood. The receptors derive from a human donor in a cohort sampled during active COVID-19.

A few counts support this clone. V is TRBV10-2 and J is TRBJ2-2; 7 bases line up with TRBD2. V trimming: 2 bases; J trimming: 3 bases; junction bases outside the gene matches: 6. The CDR3 is 16 amino acids. From germline, CDR1 is WSHSY and CDR2 SAAADI. DNA of the CDR3: TGCGCCAGCAGTGAGCGTCTAGCGGACTACACCGGGGAGCTGTTTTTT. Amino acid sequence: CASSERLADYTGELFF.

V is TRBV19 and J is TRBJ2-7; TRBD1 agrees at 8 bases. The V segment lost 3 bases and the J segment 7 bases; nucleotides outside the gene matches: 8. The CDR3 runs to 14 residues. Germline V gene sequence: CDR1 LNHDA, CDR2 SQIVND (reference sequence). CDR3 DNA: TGTGCCAGTAGTATTTCAGGGGGCTTGGGTGAGCAGTACTTC. Translation: CASSISGGLGEQYF.

This clone has more than one count but fewer than ten. The rearrangement links TRBV9 to TRBJ1-6; 8 nucleotides match TRBD1. Germline lookup yields CDR1 SGDLS and CDR2 YYNGEE. CDR3 length: 14 amino acids. V lost 2 bases and J lost 10; bases outside the gene matches: 5. CDR3 nucleotide sequence: TGTGCCAGCAGCGTCCAGGGGGCAGACTCACCCCTCCACTTT. It codes for CASSVQGADSPLHF.

The rearrangement links TRBV6-5 to TRBJ1-1; D unresolved. Germline V gene data show CDR1 as MNHEY and CDR2 as SVGAGI. The CDR3 runs 14 residues. Trimming took 0 bases from V and 6 from J, leaving 11 bases between them. CDR3 in DNA: TGTGCCAGCAGTTACTCTAGCGAGGTAGCTGAAGCTTTCTTT. Protein: CASSYSSEVAEAFF.

V usage is TRBV30 and J usage is TRBJ2-7; TRBD1 agrees at 7 bases. V lost 2 bases and J lost 11; bases outside the gene matches: 12. This CDR3 comprises 13 residues. Germline CDR1 GTSNPN, CDR2 SVGIG (reference sequence). The CDR3: CAWSRGWGQREYF. The CDR3 region has the DNA TGTGCCTGGAGTCGAGGGTGGGGACAGCGAGAGTACTTC.

This clone was found a few times. The chain links TRBV19 to TRBJ1-6; tentative D call: TRBD1 (5 bases). Trimming took 8 bases from V and 0 from J, leaving 8 bases between them. CDR1 and CDR2 (germline): LNHDA, SQIVND (reference sequence). CDR3 length: 14 amino acids. The CDR3 coding sequence is TGTGCCAGTTGGAGGGGCTCCTATAATTCACCCCTCCACTTT. Its translation: CASWRGSYNSPLHF.

The chain uses TRBV7-2 and TRBJ2-1; D is possibly TRBD2 (5 bases). Germline V gene lookup returns CDR1 SGHTA and CDR2 FQGNSA. Trimming left V 5 bases short and J 7 bases short, with 15 bases between. This CDR3 has 14 residues. The CDR3 region is CASSPIIAGNEQFF. In nucleotides, the CDR3 is TGTGCCAGCAGCCCCATCATCGCGGGTAATGAGCAGTTCTTC.

This clone was observed a handful of times. The chain has TRBV14 and TRBJ2-7; D gene unclear. V gave up 4 bases and J gave up 2 bases, with 6 bases separating them. The CDR3 spans 12 residues. Per the germline V gene, CDR1 is SGHDN and CDR2 is FVKESK. The CDR3 DNA sequence: TGTGCCAGCAGCCGACTGACCTACGAGCAGTACTTC. It yields the protein CASSRLTYEQYF.

V usage is TRBV11-2 and J usage is TRBJ1-2; D is uncertain. Germline V CDR1 and CDR2: SGHAT, FQNNGV. V lost 2 bases, J lost 4 bases, and 14 bases lay in between. CDR3 length: 15 amino acids. The CDR3 spells CASSLQSGRFYGYTF. The CDR3 bases are TGTGCCAGCAGCTTACAGAGCGGCCGGTTCTATGGCTACACCTTC.

The gene calls are TRBV7-6 and TRBJ1-2; D unclear. The length of the CDR3 is 12 residues. Germline assignment: CDR1 SGHVS and CDR2 FNYEAQ. V lost 2 bases and J lost 5, with 6 bases in between. In nucleotides, the CDR3 is TGTGCCAGCAGCTTAAGCGGATATGGCTACACCTTC. It specifies CASSLSGYGYTF. Looking up the rest from reference TRBV7-6 and TRBJ1-2 gives the full variable domain: GAGVSQSPRYKVTKRGQDVALRCDPISGHVSLYWYRQALGQGPEFLTYFNYEAQQDKSGLPNDRFSAERPEGSISTLTIQRTEQRDSAMYRCASSLSGYGYTFGSGTRLTVV.

This clone turned up a few times. J is TRBJ2-4 and V is TRBV7-9; D may be TRBD1 (6 bases). This CDR3 has 14 residues. V lost 8 bases and J 5 bases, leaving 16 bases between the germline ends. The germline gives CDR1 SEHNR, CDR2 FQNEAQ (reference sequence). The CDR3 DNA is TGTGCCAGCGGGGTTAGTGGGGGCCAAAACATTCAGTACTTC. It codes for CASGVSGGQNIQYF.

The V and J genes are TRBV4-2 and TRBJ2-1; no clear D gene. This CDR3 spans 13 amino acids. From germline, CDR1 is LGHNA and CDR2 YNFKEQ. V was cut by 1 base and J by 8 bases, with 9 bases left in between. CDR3 sequence: CASSQVASDEQFF. Here the CDR3 DNA reads TGTGCCAGCAGCCAAGTGGCTAGTGATGAGCAGTTCTTC.

Only a few counts were recorded for this clone. The chain has TRBV3-1 (or the pseudogene TRBV3-2) and TRBJ2-7, with D hard to call. CDR1 is LGHDT and CDR2 is YNNKEL in the germline V gene (reference sequence). The CDR3 length is 16 residues. V shed 4 bases and J shed 0 bases, with 16 bases lying between them. The CDR3 DNA is TGTGCCAGCAGCCGCCACTCCGGTAGCCTCTCCTACGAGCAGTACTTC. Protein sequence: CASSRHSGSLSYEQYF.

V and J are TRBV19 and TRBJ2-7, with D perhaps TRBD1 (6 bases). Germline CDR1 is LNHDA and CDR2 is SQIVND (reference sequence). This CDR3 comprises 14 residues. The ends were cut back, 6 bases at V and 2 bases at J, with 14 bases in the middle. In nucleotides, the CDR3 is TGTGCCAGTAGCACCCCGGGACAAACCTACGAGCAGTACTTC. Protein sequence: CASSTPGQTYEQYF.

This clone was observed a single time. This chain joins TRBV5-6 and TRBJ2-1, with 11 bases aligning to TRBD2. This CDR3 spans 15 amino acids. The J segment lost 9 bases and the V segment lost 1 base, leaving 6 bases of the junction unmatched. Germline CDR1 SGHDT, CDR2 YYEEEE. The CDR3 nucleotides read TGTGCCAGCAGCTTGACTAGCGGGAGATCAGTTGAGCAGTTCTTC. Amino acid sequence: CASSLTSGRSVEQFF.

The chain has TRBV10-3 and TRBJ2-3; 7 nucleotides align to TRBD2. The CDR3 sequence is 16 residues long. V trimming: 3 bases; J trimming: 0 bases; junction bases outside the gene matches: 6. The germline V gene encodes CDR1 ENHRY and CDR2 SYGVKD. The CDR3 reads CAISEPGAGSTDTQYF. CDR3 coding DNA: TGTGCCATCAGTGAACCAGGAGCGGGGAGCACAGATACGCAGTATTTT.

This chain links TRBV7-2 with TRBJ1-1; no clear D. V was pared by 5 bases and J by 2 bases, with 12 bases between. The CDR3 covers 14 residues. Germline values: CDR1 SGHTA, CDR2 FQGNSA. The DNA for the CDR3 is TGTGCCAGCAGCCCTCCGGGATTTAACACTGAAGCTTTCTTT. Its translation: CASSPPGFNTEAFF.

This chain joins TRBV4-2 and TRBJ2-3; 7 positions agree with TRBD1. This CDR3 has 16 amino acids. Germline-derived CDR1 and CDR2 are LGHNA and YNFKEQ. The V segment lost 1 base and the J segment 0 bases; nucleotides outside the gene matches: 4. The CDR3 spells CASSQVGGASTDTQYF. In DNA, the CDR3 is TGTGCCAGCAGCCAAGTAGGGGGCGCAAGCACAGATACGCAGTATTTT.

This chain connects TRBV6-6 to TRBJ1-2; no clear D. Germline loops: CDR1 MNHNY, CDR2 SVGAGI (reference sequence). The V and J ends lost 7 bases and 6 bases respectively, with 12 bases between them. CDR3 length: 12 residues. The CDR3 is CASNQEAHGYTF. CDR3 bases: TGTGCCAGCAATCAGGAGGCCCATGGCTACACCTTC.

In its sample, this clone was seen a few times. The rearrangement joins TRBV7-9 to TRBJ2-7, with D unclear. The germline V and J ends were trimmed by 1 base and 0 bases, with 7 bases remaining between them. CDR3 size: 14 residues. The germline V gene encodes CDR1 SEHNR and CDR2 FQNEAQ (reference sequence). Here the CDR3 reads CASSLGRSSYEQYF. Written as DNA, the CDR3 is TGTGCCAGCAGCTTAGGTAGGAGCTCCTACGAGCAGTACTTC.

The genes are TRBV28 and TRBJ2-7; 7 bases map to TRBD2. This CDR3 has 14 residues. In germline, CDR1 is MDHEN, CDR2 SYDVKM. V lost 7 bases and J lost 6; bases outside the gene matches: 12. The CDR3 loop reads CASTWGRGVGEQYF. CDR3 DNA: TGTGCCAGCACCTGGGGGAGGGGCGTCGGCGAGCAGTACTTC. The whole variable domain, filled in from reference TRBV28 and TRBJ2-7, reads DVKVTQSSRYLVKRTGEKVFLECVQDMDHENMFWYRQDPGLGLRLIYFSYDVKMKEKGDIPEGYSVSREKKERFSLILESASTNQTSMYLCASTWGRGVGEQYFGPGTRLTVT.

The chain uses TRBV7-2 and TRBJ2-1, with TRBD2 as a possible D gene (5 bases). Germline V lookup: CDR1 SGHTA, CDR2 FQGNSA. V was shortened by 5 bases and J by 4 bases, with 15 bases between the two germline ends. The CDR3 loop spans 15 amino acids. In DNA form, the CDR3 reads TGTGCCAGCAGCCACCGTCGGGATATATACAATGAGCAGTTCTTC. Its translation: CASSHRRDIYNEQFF.

The chain joins TRBV4-3 to TRBJ2-5, with unresolved D. Germline CDR1 and CDR2: LGHNA and YSLEER. There are 14 residues in the CDR3. Trimming stripped 2 bases from V and 2 bases from J, with 9 bases between. The CDR3 loop reads CASSQRVLQETQYF. CDR3 in DNA: TGCGCCAGCAGCCAACGAGTGTTGCAAGAGACCCAGTACTTC.

The genes are TRBV10-3 and TRBJ2-7; D unclear. Germline V gene lookup returns CDR1 ENHRY and CDR2 SYGVKD. CDR3 length equals 12 residues. V lost 7 bases to trimming and J lost 4 bases, with 11 bases between them. This CDR3 reads CAITDKLYEQYF. CDR3 in DNA: TGTGCCATCACCGATAAGCTTTACGAGCAGTACTTC.

The V and J genes are TRBV10-2 and TRBJ1-5, with D uncertain. Germline V lookup: CDR1 WSHSY, CDR2 SAAADI. V dropped 4 bases and J dropped 5 bases, with 15 bases sitting between them. The CDR3 is 15 residues long. CDR3 region: CASSGVQGRDQPQHF. The DNA of the CDR3 is TGCGCCAGCAGTGGGGTTCAAGGGAGAGATCAGCCCCAGCATTTT.

The chain employs TRBV3-1 (or the pseudogene TRBV3-2) and TRBJ1-1; D might be TRBD1 (6 bases). V gave up 2 bases and J gave up 1 base, with 14 bases separating them. This CDR3 is 16 amino acids long. CDR1 LGHDT and CDR2 YNNKEL come from the germline V gene (reference sequence). The CDR3 region has the DNA TGTGCCAGCAGCCAAAACAGGGCGCGAGGGAACACTGAAGCTTTCTTT. Its translation is CASSQNRARGNTEAFF.

This clone was seen a few times. The chain has TRBV27 and TRBJ2-3, with D maybe TRBD1 (6 bases). The germline V gene encodes CDR1 MNHEY and CDR2 SMNVEV (reference sequence). There are 11 residues in the CDR3. V dropped 6 bases and J dropped 9 bases, with 10 bases sitting between them. For the CDR3, the DNA is TGTGCCAGCAGACAGGGTTGGACGCAGTATTTT. This codes for CASRQGWTQYF.